The text below deals with one T cell receptor (beta chain). Its antigen is as yet unknown. The sample is drawn from a study of cytomegalovirus exposure and HLA in healthy donors. Study-level points and caveats: A list of 164 TCR beta chains associated with cytomegalovirus was given. TCR beta sequences numbering roughly 18,000 were associated with HLA alleles at 0.05 false discovery rate in a later analysis.

PCR primers comprised 60 Vbeta and 13 Jbeta primers. Using immunoSEQ multiplex PCR, the repertoire was profiled, and TCRdb retains in-frame clones only, with some absent. Found here are some 190,000 clones, around 79% of them singletons; the top ten hold 1.6%. With 2 bases removed from V and 3 bases from J, the gap between germline ends came to 8 bases. This CDR3 contains 14 residues. Germline V gives CDR1 MNHEY, CDR2 SVGAGI. What was sequenced was PBMCs. This sequence joins TRBV6-5 and TRBJ2-1; D remains ambiguous. The TCR originated in a woman aged 18-30 years in good health and CMV-seronegative. The DNA of the CDR3 is TGTGCCAGCAGTTACGGCGGCAGCTACAATGAGCAGTTCTTC. As protein: CASSYGGSYNEQFF.